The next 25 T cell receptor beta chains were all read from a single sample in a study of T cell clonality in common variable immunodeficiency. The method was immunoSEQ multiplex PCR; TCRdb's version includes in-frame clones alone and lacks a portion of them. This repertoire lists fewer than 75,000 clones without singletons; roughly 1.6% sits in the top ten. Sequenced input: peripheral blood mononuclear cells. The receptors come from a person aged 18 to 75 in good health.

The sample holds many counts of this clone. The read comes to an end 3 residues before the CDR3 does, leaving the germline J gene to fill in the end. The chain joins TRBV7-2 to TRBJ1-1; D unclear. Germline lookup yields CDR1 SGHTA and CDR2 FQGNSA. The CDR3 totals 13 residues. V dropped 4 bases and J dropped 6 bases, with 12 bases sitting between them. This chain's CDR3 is CASSSHRGSEAFF. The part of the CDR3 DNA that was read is TGTGCCAGCAGCTCACACAGAGGGTCTGAA.

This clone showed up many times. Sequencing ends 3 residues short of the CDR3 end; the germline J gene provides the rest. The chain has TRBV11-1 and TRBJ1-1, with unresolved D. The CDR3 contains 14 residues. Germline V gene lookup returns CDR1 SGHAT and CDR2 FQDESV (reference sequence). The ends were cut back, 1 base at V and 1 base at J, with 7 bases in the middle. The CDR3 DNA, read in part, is TGTGCCAGCAGCTTAGTTTCATGGAACACTGAA. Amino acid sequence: CASSLVSWNTE. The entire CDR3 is CASSLVSWNTEAFF.

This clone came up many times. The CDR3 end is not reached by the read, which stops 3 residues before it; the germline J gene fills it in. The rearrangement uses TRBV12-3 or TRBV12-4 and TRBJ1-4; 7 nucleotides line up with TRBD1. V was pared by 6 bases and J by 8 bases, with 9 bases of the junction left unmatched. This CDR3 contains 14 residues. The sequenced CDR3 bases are TGTGCCAGCAGCCCCACAGGGGTGGGAGAAAAA. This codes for CASSPTGVGEK. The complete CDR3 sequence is CASSPTGVGEKLFF.

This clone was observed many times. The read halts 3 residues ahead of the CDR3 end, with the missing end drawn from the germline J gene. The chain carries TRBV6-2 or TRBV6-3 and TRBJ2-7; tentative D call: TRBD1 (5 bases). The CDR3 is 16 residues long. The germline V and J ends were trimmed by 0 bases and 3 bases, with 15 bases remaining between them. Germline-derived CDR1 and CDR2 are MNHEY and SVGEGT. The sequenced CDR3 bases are TGTGCCAGCAGTTACTCGAACTGGGGCCCCGACTACGAG. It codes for CASSYSNWGPDYE. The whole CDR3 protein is CASSYSNWGPDYEQYF.

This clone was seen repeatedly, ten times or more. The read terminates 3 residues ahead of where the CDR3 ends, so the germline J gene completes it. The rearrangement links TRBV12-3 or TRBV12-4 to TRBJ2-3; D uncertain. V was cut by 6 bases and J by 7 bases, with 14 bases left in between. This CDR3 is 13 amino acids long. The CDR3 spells CASSPRPMYTQYF. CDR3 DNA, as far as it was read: TGTGCCAGCAGCCCTAGGCCCATGTATACG.

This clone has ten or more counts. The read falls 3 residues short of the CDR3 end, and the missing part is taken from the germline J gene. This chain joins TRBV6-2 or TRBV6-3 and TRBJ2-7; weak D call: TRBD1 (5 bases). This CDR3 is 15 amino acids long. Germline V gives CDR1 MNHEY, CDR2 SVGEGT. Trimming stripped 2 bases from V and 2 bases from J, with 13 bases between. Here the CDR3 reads CASSYVAGRTYEQYF. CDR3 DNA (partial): TGTGCCAGCAGTTACGTCGCAGGGCGGACCTACGAG.

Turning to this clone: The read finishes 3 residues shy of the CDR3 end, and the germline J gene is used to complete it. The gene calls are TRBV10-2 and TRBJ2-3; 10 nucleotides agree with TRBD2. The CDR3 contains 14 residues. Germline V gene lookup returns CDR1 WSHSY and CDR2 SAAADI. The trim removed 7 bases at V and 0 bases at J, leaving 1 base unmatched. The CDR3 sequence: CASILAGSTDTQYF. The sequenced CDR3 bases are TGCGCCAGCATACTAGCGGGGAGCACAGATACG.

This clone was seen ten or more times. CDR3 DNA, as far as it was read: TGTGCCAGCAGTGAAAAGCGGGGGAATCAGCCC. The encoded protein is CASSEKRGNQP. The CDR3, in full, reads CASSEKRGNQPQHF. The chain carries TRBV6-1 and TRBJ1-5; maybe TRBD1 (5 bases). The CDR3 end is not reached by the read, which stops 3 residues before it; the germline J gene fills it in. CDR3 length equals 14 residues. Germline V gene sequence: CDR1 MNHNS, CDR2 SASEGT. Trimming removed 2 bases from V and 4 bases from J, with 9 bases in between.

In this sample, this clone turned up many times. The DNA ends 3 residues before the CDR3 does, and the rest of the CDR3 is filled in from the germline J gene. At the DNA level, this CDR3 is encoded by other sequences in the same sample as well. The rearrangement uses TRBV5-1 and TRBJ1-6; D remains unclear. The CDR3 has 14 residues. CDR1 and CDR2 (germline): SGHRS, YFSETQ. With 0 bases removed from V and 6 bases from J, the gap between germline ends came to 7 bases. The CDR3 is CASSLAGLNSPLHF. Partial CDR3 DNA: TGCGCCAGCAGCTTGGCCGGACTTAATTCACCC.

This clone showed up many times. The DNA read from the CDR3 is TGTGCCAGCAAAGGGGGTGGCACAGATACG. It encodes CASKGGGTDT. The CDR3 reads in full as CASKGGGTDTQYF. This chain connects TRBV5-4 to TRBJ2-3, with TRBD1 as a possible D gene (6 bases). The read terminates 3 residues ahead of where the CDR3 ends, so the germline J gene completes it. From germline, CDR1 is SGHNT and CDR2 YYREEE (reference sequence). The V and J ends lost 6 bases and 1 base respectively, with 9 bases between them. This CDR3 is 13 amino acids long.

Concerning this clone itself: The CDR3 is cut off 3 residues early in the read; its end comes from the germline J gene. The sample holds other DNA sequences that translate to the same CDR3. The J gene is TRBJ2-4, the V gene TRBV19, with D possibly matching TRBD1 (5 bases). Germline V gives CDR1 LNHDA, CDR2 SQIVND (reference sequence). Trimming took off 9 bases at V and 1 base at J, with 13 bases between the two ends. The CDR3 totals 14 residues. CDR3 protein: CASSDGHAKNIQYF. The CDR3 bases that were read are TGTGCCAGCAGTGATGGACACGCCAAAAACATT.

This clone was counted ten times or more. The CDR3 reads CASSPPGQRTEAFF. CDR3 bases read: TGTGCCAGCTCACCACCGGGGCAGCGCACTGAA. This chain links TRBV18 with TRBJ1-1; TRBD1 might be the D (5 bases). The read ends 3 residues early relative to the CDR3; the germline J gene fills the gap. The V and J ends lost 0 bases and 4 bases respectively, with 9 bases between them. Per germline, CDR1 KGHSH and CDR2 LQKENI. The CDR3 extends over 14 amino acids.

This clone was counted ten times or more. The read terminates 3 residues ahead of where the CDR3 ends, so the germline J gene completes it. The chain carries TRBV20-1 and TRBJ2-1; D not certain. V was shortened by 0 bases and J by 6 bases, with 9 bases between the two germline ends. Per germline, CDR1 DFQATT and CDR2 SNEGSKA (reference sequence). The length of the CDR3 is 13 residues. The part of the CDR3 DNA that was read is TGCAGTGCTAGAGAAACCCGCGCCAATGAG. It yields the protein CSARETRANE. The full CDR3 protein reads CSARETRANEQFF.

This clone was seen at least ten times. CDR3 region: CASSFRQVDEKLFF. The DNA read from the CDR3 is TGTGCCAGCAGCTTCCGACAGGTTGATGAAAAA. V and J are TRBV13 and TRBJ1-4, with D possibly matching TRBD1 (6 bases). The CDR3 end is not reached by the read, which stops 3 residues before it; the germline J gene fills it in. The CDR3 covers 14 residues. V lost 3 bases and J lost 6, with 11 bases in between. From germline, CDR1 is PRHDT and CDR2 FYEKMQ (reference sequence).

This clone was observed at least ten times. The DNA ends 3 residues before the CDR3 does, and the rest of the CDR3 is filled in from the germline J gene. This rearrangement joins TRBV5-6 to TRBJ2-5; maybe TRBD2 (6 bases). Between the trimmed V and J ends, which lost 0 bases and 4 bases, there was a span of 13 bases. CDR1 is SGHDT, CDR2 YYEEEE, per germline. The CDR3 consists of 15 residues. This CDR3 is CASSLEGRGGETQYF. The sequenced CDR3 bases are TGTGCCAGCAGCTTGGAGGGTAGGGGAGGAGAGACC.

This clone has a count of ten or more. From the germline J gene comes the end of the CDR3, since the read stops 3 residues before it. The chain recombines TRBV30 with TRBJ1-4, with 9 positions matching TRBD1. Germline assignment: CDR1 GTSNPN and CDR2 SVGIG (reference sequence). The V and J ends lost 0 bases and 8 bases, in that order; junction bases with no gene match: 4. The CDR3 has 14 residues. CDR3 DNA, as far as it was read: TGTGCCTGGAGTGTTGGGACAGGGCGAGAAAAA. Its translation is CAWSVGTGREK. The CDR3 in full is CAWSVGTGREKLFF.

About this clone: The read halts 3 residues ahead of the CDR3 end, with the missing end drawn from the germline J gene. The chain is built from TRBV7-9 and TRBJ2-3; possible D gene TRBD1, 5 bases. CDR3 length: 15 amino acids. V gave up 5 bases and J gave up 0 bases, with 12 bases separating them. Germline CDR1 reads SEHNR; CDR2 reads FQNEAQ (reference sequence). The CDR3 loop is CASSPRQTSTDTQYF. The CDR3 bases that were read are TGTGCCAGCAGCCCAAGACAGACTAGCACAGATACG.

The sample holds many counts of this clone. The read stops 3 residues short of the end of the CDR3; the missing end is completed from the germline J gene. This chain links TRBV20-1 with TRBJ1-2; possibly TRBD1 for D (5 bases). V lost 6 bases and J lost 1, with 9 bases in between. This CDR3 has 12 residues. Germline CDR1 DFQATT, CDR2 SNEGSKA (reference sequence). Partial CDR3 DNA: TGCAGTGCAGCGGGGCTTAACTATGGC. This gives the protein CSAAGLNYG. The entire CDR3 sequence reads CSAAGLNYGYTF.

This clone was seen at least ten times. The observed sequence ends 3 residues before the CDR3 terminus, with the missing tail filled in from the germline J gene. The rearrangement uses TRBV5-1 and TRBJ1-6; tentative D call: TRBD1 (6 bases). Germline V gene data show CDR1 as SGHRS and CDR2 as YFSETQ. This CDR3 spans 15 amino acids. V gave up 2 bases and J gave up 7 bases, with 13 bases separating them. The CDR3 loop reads CASSFTTGVNSPLHF. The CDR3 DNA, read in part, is TGCGCCAGCAGCTTTACGACAGGCGTGAATTCACCC.

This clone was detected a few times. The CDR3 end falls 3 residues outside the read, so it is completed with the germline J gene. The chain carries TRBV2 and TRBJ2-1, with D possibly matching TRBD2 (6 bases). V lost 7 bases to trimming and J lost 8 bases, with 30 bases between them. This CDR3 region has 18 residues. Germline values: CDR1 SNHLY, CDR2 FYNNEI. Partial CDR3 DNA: TGTGCCAGCATTCTGGCTACGGGTCTAGGCGGGAAGGTCGATGAG. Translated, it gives CASILATGLGGKVDE. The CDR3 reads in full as CASILATGLGGKVDEQFF.

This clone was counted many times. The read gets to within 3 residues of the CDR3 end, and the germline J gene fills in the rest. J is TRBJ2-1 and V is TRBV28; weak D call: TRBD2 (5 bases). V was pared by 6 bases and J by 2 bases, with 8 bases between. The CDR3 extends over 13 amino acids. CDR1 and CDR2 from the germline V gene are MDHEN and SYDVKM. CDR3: CASRDLTYNEQFF. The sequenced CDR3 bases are TGTGCCAGCAGGGACTTGACCTACAATGAG.

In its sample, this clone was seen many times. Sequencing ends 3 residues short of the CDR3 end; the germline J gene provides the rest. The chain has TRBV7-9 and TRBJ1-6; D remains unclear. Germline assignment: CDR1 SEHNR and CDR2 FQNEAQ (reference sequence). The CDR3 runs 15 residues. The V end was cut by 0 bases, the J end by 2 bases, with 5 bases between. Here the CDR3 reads CASSLASAYNSPLHF. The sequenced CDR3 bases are TGTGCCAGCAGCTTAGCCAGCGCCTATAATTCACCC.

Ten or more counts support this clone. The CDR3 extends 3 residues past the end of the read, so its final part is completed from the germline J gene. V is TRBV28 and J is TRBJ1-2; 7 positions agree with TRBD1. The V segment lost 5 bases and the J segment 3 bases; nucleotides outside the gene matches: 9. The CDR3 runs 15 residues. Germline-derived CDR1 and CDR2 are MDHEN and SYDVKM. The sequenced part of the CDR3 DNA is TGTGCCAGCAGTCAACCGGACAGGAATTACTATGGC. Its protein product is CASSQPDRNYYG. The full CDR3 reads CASSQPDRNYYGYTF.

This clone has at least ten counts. The DNA read from the CDR3 is TGCAGCGTTGACGGACAGCGTACTAACTATGGC. Translated: CSVDGQRTNYG. The whole CDR3 sequence reads CSVDGQRTNYGYTF. The rearrangement uses TRBV29-1 and TRBJ1-2; D perhaps matches TRBD1 (6 bases). The read halts 3 residues ahead of the CDR3 end, with the missing end drawn from the germline J gene. The germline CDR1 and CDR2 sequences are SQVTM and ANQGSEA. Trimming took 3 bases from V and 0 from J, leaving 11 bases between them. The CDR3 runs 14 residues.

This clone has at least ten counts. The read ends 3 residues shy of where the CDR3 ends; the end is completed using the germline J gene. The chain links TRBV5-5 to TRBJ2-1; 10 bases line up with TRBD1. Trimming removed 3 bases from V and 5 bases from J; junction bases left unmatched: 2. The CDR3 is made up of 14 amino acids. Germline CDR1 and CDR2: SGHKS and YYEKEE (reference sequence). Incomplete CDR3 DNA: TGTGCCAGCAGCTCCGGGACAGGGGACAATGAG. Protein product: CASSSGTGDNE. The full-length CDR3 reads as CASSSGTGDNEQFF.